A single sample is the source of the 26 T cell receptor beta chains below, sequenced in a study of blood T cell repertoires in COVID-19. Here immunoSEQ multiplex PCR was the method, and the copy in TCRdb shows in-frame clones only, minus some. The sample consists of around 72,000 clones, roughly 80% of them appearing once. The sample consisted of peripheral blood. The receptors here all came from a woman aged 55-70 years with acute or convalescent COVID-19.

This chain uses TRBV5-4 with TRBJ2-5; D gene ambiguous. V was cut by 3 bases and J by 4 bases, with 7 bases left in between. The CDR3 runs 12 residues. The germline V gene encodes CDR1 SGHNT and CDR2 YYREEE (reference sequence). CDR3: CASSSFRETQYF. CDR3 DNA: TGTGCCAGCAGCTCCTTCAGAGAGACCCAGTACTTC.

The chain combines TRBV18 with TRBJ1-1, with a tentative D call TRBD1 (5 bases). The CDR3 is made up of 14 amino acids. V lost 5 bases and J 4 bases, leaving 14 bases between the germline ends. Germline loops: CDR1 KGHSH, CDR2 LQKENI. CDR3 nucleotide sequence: TGTGCCAGCTCAGCTCCCGGGGGGGGCACTGAAGCTTTCTTT. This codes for CASSAPGGGTEAFF.

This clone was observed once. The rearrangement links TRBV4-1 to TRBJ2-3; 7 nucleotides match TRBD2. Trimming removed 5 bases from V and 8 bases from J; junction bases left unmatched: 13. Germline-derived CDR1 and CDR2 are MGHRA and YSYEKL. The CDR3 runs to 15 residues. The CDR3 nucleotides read TGCGCCAGCAGCGCTCCAGGCGGGGGACGGAGTACGCAGTATTTT. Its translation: CASSAPGGGRSTQYF.

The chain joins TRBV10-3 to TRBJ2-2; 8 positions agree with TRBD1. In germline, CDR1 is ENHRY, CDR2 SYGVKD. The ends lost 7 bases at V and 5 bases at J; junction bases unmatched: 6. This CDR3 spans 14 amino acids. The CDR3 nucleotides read TGTGCCATCACAGGACAGGGATCAACCGGGGAGCTGTTTTTT. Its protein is CAITGQGSTGELFF.

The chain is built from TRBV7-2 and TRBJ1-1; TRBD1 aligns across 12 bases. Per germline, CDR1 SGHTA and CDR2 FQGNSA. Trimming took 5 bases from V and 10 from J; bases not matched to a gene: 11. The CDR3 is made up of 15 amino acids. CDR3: CASSKGQGAKIGAFF. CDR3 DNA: TGTGCCAGCAGCAAGGGACAGGGGGCGAAGATAGGAGCTTTCTTT.

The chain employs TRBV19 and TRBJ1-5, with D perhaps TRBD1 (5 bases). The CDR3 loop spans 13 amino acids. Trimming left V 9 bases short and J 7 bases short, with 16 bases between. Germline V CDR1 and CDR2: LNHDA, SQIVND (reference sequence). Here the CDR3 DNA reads TGTGCCAGCACTGTCGGGGGGATCCAGCCCCAGCATTTT. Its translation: CASTVGGIQPQHF.

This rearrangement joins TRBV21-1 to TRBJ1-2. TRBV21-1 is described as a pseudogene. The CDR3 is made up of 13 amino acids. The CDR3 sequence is CASKDVLNYGYTF. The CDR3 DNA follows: TGTGCCAGCAAAGATGTACTTAACTATGGCTACACCTTC.

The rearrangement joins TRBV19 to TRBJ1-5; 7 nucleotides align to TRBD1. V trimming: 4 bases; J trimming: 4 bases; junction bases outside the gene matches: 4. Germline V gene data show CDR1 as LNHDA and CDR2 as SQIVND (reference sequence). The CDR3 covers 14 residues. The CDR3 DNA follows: TGTGCCAGTAGTAAATCGACAGGGAATCAGCCCCAGCATTTT. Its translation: CASSKSTGNQPQHF.

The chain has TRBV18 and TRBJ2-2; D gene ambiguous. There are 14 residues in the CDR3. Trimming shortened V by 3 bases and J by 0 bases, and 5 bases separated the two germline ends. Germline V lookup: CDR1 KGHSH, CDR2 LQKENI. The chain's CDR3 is CASSPTSNTGELFF. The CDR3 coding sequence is TGTGCCAGCTCACCTACATCGAACACCGGGGAGCTGTTTTTT.

DNA of the CDR3: TGTGCCAGCAGCTCAGCGGGGGGGCCTAGCACAGATACGCAGTATTTT. This sequence encodes CASSSAGGPSTDTQYF. V and J are TRBV3-1 (or the pseudogene TRBV3-2) and TRBJ2-3, with 10 bases that match TRBD2. The CDR3 covers 16 residues. Germline CDR1 and CDR2: LGHDT and YNNKEL (reference sequence). V dropped 5 bases and J dropped 0; count of bases not matched to a gene: 5.

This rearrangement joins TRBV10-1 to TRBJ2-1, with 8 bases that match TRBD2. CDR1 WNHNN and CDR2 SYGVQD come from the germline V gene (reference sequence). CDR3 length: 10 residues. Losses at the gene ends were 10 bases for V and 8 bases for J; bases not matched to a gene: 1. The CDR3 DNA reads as TGCGCCACGCGGGGGGATGAGCAGTTCTTC. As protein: CATRGDEQFF.

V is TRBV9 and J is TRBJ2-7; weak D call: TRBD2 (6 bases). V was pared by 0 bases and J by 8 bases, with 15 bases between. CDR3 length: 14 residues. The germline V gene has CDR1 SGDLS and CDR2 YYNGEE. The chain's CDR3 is CASSVADDSGKQYF. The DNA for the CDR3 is TGTGCCAGCAGCGTAGCCGATGATAGCGGAAAGCAGTACTTC.

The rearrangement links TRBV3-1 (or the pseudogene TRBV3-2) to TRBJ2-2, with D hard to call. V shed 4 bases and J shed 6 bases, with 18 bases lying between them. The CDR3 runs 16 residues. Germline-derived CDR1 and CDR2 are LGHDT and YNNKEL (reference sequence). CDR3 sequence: CASSRPLVGPAGELFF. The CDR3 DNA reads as TGTGCCAGCAGCCGACCCCTAGTTGGTCCCGCCGGGGAGCTGTTTTTT.

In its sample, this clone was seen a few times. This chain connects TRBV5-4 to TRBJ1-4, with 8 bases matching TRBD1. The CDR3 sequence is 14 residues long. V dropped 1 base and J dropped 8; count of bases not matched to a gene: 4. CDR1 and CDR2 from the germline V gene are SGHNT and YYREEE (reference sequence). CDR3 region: CASSLSGGSEKLFF. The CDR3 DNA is TGTGCCAGCAGCTTGTCAGGGGGCTCGGAAAAACTGTTTTTT.

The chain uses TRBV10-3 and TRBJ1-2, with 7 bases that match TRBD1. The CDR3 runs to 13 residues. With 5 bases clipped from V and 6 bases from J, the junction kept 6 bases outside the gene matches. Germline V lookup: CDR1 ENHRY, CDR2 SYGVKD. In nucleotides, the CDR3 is TGTGCCATCAGTAATCAGGGGGAAAATGGCTACACCTTC. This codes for CAISNQGENGYTF.

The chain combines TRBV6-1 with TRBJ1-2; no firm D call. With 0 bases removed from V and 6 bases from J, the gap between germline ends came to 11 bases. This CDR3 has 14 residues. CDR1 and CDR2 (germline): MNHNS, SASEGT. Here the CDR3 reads CASSEAVTRNGYTF. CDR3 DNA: TGTGCCAGCAGTGAAGCGGTTACAAGAAATGGCTACACCTTC.

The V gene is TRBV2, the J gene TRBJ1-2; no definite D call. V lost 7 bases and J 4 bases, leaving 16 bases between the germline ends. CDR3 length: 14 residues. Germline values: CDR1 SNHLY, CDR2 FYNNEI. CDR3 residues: CASKPRLYGYGYTF. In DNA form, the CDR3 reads TGTGCCAGCAAACCCAGGTTGTACGGCTATGGCTACACCTTC.

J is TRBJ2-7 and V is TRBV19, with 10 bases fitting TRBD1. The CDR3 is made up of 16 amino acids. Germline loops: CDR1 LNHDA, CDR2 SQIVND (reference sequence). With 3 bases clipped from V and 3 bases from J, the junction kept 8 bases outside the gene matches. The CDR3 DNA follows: TGTGCCAGTAGTATGACCCCGGGACAGGGGCGCTACGAGCAGTACTTC. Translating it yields CASSMTPGQGRYEQYF.

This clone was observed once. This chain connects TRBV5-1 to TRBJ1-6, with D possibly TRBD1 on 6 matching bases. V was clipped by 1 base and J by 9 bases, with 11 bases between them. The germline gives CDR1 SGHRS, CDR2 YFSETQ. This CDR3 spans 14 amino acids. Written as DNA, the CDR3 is TGCGCCAGCAGCTTGTCAGGGGCCGGTTCACCCCTCCACTTT. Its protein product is CASSLSGAGSPLHF.

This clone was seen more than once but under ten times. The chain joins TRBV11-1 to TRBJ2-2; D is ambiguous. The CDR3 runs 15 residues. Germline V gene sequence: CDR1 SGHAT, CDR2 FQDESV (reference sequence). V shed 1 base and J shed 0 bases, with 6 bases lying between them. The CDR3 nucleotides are TGTGCCAGCAGCTTAGAACTGCCGAACACCGGGGAGCTGTTTTTT. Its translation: CASSLELPNTGELFF.

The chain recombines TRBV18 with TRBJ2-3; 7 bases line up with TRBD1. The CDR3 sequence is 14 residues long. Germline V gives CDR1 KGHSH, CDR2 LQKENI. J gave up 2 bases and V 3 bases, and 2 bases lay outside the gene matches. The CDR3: CASSPDRDTDTQYF. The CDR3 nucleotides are TGTGCCAGCTCACCCGACAGGGACACAGATACGCAGTATTTT.

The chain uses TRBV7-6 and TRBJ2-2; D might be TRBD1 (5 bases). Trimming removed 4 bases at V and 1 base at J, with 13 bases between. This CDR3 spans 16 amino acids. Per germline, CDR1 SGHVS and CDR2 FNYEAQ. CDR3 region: CASSSRQGGNTGELFF. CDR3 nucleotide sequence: TGTGCCAGCAGCTCCCGCCAGGGCGGGAACACCGGGGAGCTGTTTTTT.

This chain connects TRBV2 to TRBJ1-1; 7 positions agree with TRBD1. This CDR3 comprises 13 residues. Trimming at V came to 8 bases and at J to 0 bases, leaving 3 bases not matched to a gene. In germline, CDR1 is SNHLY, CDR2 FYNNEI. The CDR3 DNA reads TGTGCCAGCGGGGGACAGATGAACACTGAAGCTTTCTTT. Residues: CASGGQMNTEAFF.

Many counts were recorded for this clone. The CDR3 DNA reads TGTGCCAGCAGTTCTCACCTCGAGGGGGCTGGAGCTGAAGCTTTCTTT. As protein: CASSSHLEGAGAEAFF. The chain carries TRBV6-5 and TRBJ1-1; TRBD1 matches 7 bases. The CDR3 is made up of 16 amino acids. Germline V lookup: CDR1 MNHEY, CDR2 SVGAGI. V gave up 4 bases and J gave up 6 bases; unmatched junction bases: 14.

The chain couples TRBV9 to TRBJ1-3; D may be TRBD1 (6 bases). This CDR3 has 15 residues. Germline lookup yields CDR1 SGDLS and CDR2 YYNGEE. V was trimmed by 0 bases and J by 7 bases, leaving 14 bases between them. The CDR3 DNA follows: TGTGCCAGCAGCGTAGCTGAGGGGGTTGTCAACACCATATATTTT. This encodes CASSVAEGVVNTIYF.

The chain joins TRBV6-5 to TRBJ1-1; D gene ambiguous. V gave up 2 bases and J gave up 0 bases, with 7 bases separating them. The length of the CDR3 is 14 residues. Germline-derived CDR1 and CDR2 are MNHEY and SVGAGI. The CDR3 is CASSYADMNTEAFF. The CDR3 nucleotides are TGTGCCAGCAGTTACGCAGATATGAACACTGAAGCTTTCTTT.